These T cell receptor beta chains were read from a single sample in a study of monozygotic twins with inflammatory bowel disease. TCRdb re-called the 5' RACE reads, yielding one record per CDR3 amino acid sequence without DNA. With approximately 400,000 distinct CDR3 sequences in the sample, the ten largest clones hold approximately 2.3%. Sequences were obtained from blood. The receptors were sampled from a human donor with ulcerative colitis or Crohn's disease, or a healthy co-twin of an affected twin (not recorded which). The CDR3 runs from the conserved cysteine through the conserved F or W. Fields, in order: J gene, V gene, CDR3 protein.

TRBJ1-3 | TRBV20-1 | CSAKGLGNTIYF
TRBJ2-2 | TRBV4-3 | CASSQPAYTGELFF
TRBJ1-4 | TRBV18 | CASSPATRNGALFF
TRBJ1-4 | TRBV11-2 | CASSSGTRTTNEKLFF
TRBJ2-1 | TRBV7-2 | CASSLITSGAWGNEQFF
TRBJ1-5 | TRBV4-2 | CASSQGQGAQPQHF
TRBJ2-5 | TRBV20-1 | CSARGSGGDPETQYF
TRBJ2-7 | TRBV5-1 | CASSLLAGGLSYEQYF
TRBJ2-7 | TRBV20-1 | CSASTYRVSYEQYF
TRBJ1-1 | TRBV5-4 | CASSLPKLPEAFF
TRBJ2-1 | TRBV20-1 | CSAELGSFSYNEQFF
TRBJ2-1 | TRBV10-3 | CAISISGGNNEQFF
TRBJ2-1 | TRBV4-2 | CASSQDRSSGNSYNEQFF
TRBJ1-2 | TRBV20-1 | CSAMDRGPPNYGYTF
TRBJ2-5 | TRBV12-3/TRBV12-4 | CASSSLDRVETQYF
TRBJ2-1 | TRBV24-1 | CATSDLANEQFF
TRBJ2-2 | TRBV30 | CAWRRQGSGELFF
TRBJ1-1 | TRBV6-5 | CASSYSRRTAGSTEAFF
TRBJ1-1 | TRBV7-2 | CASSPDRVIEAFF
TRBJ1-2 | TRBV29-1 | CSVEGQGINYGYTF
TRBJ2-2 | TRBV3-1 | CASSHAGTALTGELFF
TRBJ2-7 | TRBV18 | CASSSTGELQSSYEQYF
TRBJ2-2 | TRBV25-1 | CASSEFDRTGELFF
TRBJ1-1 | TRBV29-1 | CSVLRGLNTEAFF
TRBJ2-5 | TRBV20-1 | CSASGERETQYF
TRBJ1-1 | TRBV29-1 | CSVTGGRTEAFF
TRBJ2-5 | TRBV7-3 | CASSYDRDQTQYF
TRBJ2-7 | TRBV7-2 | CASSPQGLAYEQYF
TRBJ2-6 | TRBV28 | CASSLFSSGANVLTF